The T cell receptor beta chain under discussion was sequenced for a study of type 1 regulatory T cells. TCRdb independently ran MiXCR on the reads; one entry per CDR3 protein. The top ten hold under 3.5% of the sample, which has roughly 20,000 distinct CDR3 sequences, 9.5% to 13% seen once. This clonotype was found a few times. Trimming removed 2 bases from V and 14 bases from J, with 18 bases in between. Germline lookup yields CDR1 SGHVS and CDR2 FNYEAQ. The CDR3 spans 14 residues. The receptor was derived from a human donor in good health. The material sequenced was CD4+ T cells, either the whole sample or a sorted fraction (not recorded which). This rearrangement joins TRBV7-6 to TRBJ2-2, with D unresolved. The CDR3 DNA follows: TGTGCCAGCAGCTTAACTACCGACTTGGTTACCCTGTTTTTT. Amino acids: CASSLTTDLVTLFF.